This record concerns one T cell receptor (beta chain) sequence. In germline, CDR1 is MNHEY, CDR2 SMNVEV (reference sequence). The V and J ends lost 7 bases and 1 base respectively, with 13 bases between them. The CDR3 has 15 amino acids. The entry originates in a study of blood T cell repertoires in COVID-19. Study summary: Some COVID-19 samples were acute and others convalescent; all came from the United States, Italy and Spain. The cDNA or gDNA used as material had been derived from T cells, B-cell-depleted T cells, or PBMCs.

Original processing methods: Reference gene primer amplification gave nucleated cell count estimates. TCRdb's table, derived via immunoSEQ multiplex PCR, lists solely in-frame clones and lacks some. That table supplies the V and J calls and clone size; D and trimming were determined from the DNA. The sample shows under 250,000 clones, around 83% of them seen only once. This sequence was found in a woman aged 45-59 years with acute or convalescent COVID-19. What was sequenced was peripheral blood. The chain is built from TRBV27 and TRBJ2-2; the D is unclear. The DNA of the CDR3 is TGTGCCAGCAAACCAACAGTTATGAACACCGGGGAGCTGTTTTTT. Protein: CASKPTVMNTGELFF.